The 16 T cell receptor beta chains in this list originate from one sample, sequenced in a study of CD8 T cells in Susac syndrome. Reverse transcription used roughly 0.45 to 1 ug RNA and random hexamers. From the immunoSEQ multiplex PCR reads, TCRdb called clonotypes with MiXCR, one entry per CDR3 protein. Found here are around 170,000 distinct CDR3 sequences, approximately 96% of them singletons; the top ten hold approximately 0.1%. Sequencing used CD4+ T cells from PBMCs. Every receptor here comes from a human donor with Susac syndrome.

This chain joins TRBV9 and TRBJ2-2; D gene uncertain. The V gene lost 0 bases and the J gene lost 4 bases, with 7 bases spanning the gap. Germline CDR1 SGDLS, CDR2 YYNGEE. The length of the CDR3 is 14 residues. The CDR3: CASSVGGSTGELFF. The DNA for the CDR3 is TGTGCCAGCAGCGTAGGTGGGTCCACCGGGGAGCTGTTTTTT.

CDR3: CASSLGGGSYEQYF. The CDR3 coding sequence is TGTGCCAGCAGTTTAGGAGGAGGGTCCTACGAGCAGTACTTC. The V and J genes are TRBV12-3 or TRBV12-4 and TRBJ2-7; possibly TRBD2 for D (6 bases). V lost 1 base and J 1 base, leaving 8 bases between the germline ends. This CDR3 contains 14 residues.

The chain recombines TRBV12-3 or TRBV12-4 with TRBJ1-2, with TRBD1 matching over 8 bases. There are 16 residues in the CDR3. With V trimmed by 5 bases and J by 3 bases, 11 bases remained unmatched. In nucleotides, the CDR3 is TGTGCCAGCAGTCCCGGGGACAGGAGGTCGGACTATGGCTACACCTTC. It translates to CASSPGDRRSDYGYTF.

The chain joins TRBV29-1 to TRBJ1-6, with a tentative D call TRBD1 (5 bases). Trimming removed 4 bases from V and 6 bases from J, with 10 bases in between. Looked up from germline, CDR1 is SQVTM and CDR2 is ANQGSEA. The CDR3 is made up of 13 amino acids. The CDR3 coding sequence is TGCAGCGTTGCGCAGGGTGGTAATTCACCCCTCCACTTT. Its protein product is CSVAQGGNSPLHF.

The V gene is TRBV2, the J gene TRBJ2-6; D possibly matches TRBD1 or TRBD2 (5 bases each). The CDR3 has 15 amino acids. Germline values: CDR1 SNHLY, CDR2 FYNNEI. The V and J ends lost 9 bases and 2 bases respectively, with 14 bases between them. The CDR3 protein is CARGDGTTGANVLTF. For the CDR3, the DNA is TGTGCCAGAGGGGACGGCACCACTGGGGCCAACGTCCTGACTTTC.

The CDR3 region has the DNA TGTGCCAGCAGTTTAGAGGGATTACGAGGGCAGTACTTC. Translation gives CASSLEGLRGQYF. This chain links TRBV12-3 or TRBV12-4 with TRBJ2-7; D remains ambiguous. V dropped 1 base and J dropped 9 bases, with 13 bases sitting between them. The CDR3 covers 13 residues.

This chain links TRBV12-3 or TRBV12-4 with TRBJ1-1; no firm D call. The CDR3 length is 16 residues. V lost 2 bases and J lost 5, with 18 bases in between. CDR3 in DNA: TGTGCCAGCAGTTTAAGGCCAGCCCATTCGGGAACTGAAGCTTTCTTT. It specifies CASSLRPAHSGTEAFF.

The chain couples TRBV29-1 to TRBJ2-3; D remains unclear. Trimming stripped 0 bases from V and 7 bases from J, with 11 bases between. Germline CDR1 reads SQVTM; CDR2 reads ANQGSEA. This CDR3 contains 13 residues. The CDR3 coding sequence is TGCAGCGTTGAAGATAGCTTAGGTAATACGCAGTATTTT. This sequence encodes CSVEDSLGNTQYF.

V usage is TRBV12-3 or TRBV12-4 and J usage is TRBJ2-3, with TRBD2 matching 7 bases. V dropped 5 bases and J dropped 6; count of bases not matched to a gene: 11. The CDR3 contains 15 residues. Here the CDR3 reads CASSPPAGVSDTQYF. The CDR3 DNA follows: TGTGCCAGCAGTCCCCCGGCGGGGGTGTCGGATACGCAGTATTTT.

The chain uses TRBV4-2 and TRBJ2-4; 12 bases are a match to TRBD2. The germline V gene encodes CDR1 LGHNA and CDR2 YNFKEQ. The V and J ends lost 3 bases and 0 bases, in that order; junction bases with no gene match: 9. This CDR3 is 19 amino acids long. The CDR3 region has the DNA TGTGCCAGCAGCCAGTCTAGACTAGCGGGGGCTATAGCCAAAAACATTCAGTACTTC. The encoded protein is CASSQSRLAGAIAKNIQYF.

V is TRBV9 and J is TRBJ1-5; no firm D call. Per germline, CDR1 SGDLS and CDR2 YYNGEE. This CDR3 spans 13 amino acids. V lost 4 bases to trimming and J lost 5 bases, with 10 bases between them. CDR3 amino acids: CASSTKWDQPQHF. The CDR3 coding sequence is TGTGCCAGCAGCACGAAATGGGATCAGCCCCAGCATTTT.

This chain links TRBV14 with TRBJ2-5; 7 bases fit TRBD2. There are 13 residues in the CDR3. The V gene end was trimmed by 5 bases and the J gene end by 4 bases; junction bases not matched to a gene: 4. The germline V gene has CDR1 SGHDN and CDR2 FVKESK. CDR3 bases: TGTGCCAGCAGCTTCCCTAGCGGAGAGACCCAGTACTTC. It translates to CASSFPSGETQYF.

This chain connects TRBV29-1 to TRBJ2-1; D unclear. V was pared by 2 bases and J by 5 bases, with 10 bases between. From germline, CDR1 is SQVTM and CDR2 ANQGSEA. The CDR3 sequence is 13 residues long. The CDR3 here is CSVEWASDNEQFF. CDR3 coding DNA: TGCAGCGTTGAATGGGCCTCGGACAATGAGCAGTTCTTC.

The chain uses TRBV7-7 and TRBJ2-1; D not certain. CDR3 size: 13 residues. The ends were cut back, 3 bases at V and 5 bases at J, with 8 bases in the middle. Germline CDR1 reads SSHAT; CDR2 reads FNYEAQ (reference sequence). The CDR3 DNA reads TGTGCCAGCAGCTTGAGACTGGACAATGAGCAGTTCTTC. Translating gives CASSLRLDNEQFF.

The chain carries TRBV29-1 and TRBJ1-3; D is unclear. The CDR3 is made up of 14 amino acids. Germline-derived CDR1 and CDR2 are SQVTM and ANQGSEA. Trimming took off 4 bases at V and 2 bases at J, with 12 bases between the two ends. CDR3 residues: CSVAVEGAGNTIYF. The DNA of the CDR3 is TGCAGCGTTGCGGTGGAGGGTGCTGGAAACACCATATATTTT.

The chain employs TRBV7-9 and TRBJ2-7; possibly TRBD2 for D (6 bases). The CDR3 is made up of 13 amino acids. Germline loops: CDR1 SEHNR, CDR2 FQNEAQ (reference sequence). Trimming removed 7 bases at V and 4 bases at J, with 14 bases between. CDR3 loop: CASTLGGVYEQYF. CDR3 nucleotides: TGTGCCAGCACCCTGGGGGGTGTGTACGAGCAGTACTTC.